The TCR beta chain under discussion was sequenced for a study of T cell changes during pregnancy in multiple sclerosis. The CDR3 has 13 residues. V was pared by 4 bases and J by 1 base, with 3 bases of the junction left unmatched. Germline V CDR1 and CDR2: GTSNPN, SVGIG (reference sequence). Produced via immunoSEQ multiplex PCR; TCRdb's table is partial and in-frame only. The sample carries some 64,000 clones, about 92% recorded once. The receptor was derived from a female donor in good health, enrolled as a control in a pregnancy study. The specimen comprised peripheral blood, sampled in the first trimester of pregnancy. The chain couples TRBV30 to TRBJ1-1; TRBD1 matches at 7 bases. Here the CDR3 reads CAWKTGWNTEAFF. In DNA form, the CDR3 reads TGTGCCTGGAAGACAGGGTGGAACACTGAAGCTTTCTTT.